Listed below are T cell receptor beta chains from one sample, sequenced in a study of a mutant IDH1 vaccine in newly diagnosed glioma. These receptors have no identified antigens. Clones were read by immunoSEQ multiplex PCR, and TCRdb kept only the in-frame ones, dropping some. The table records 32,000 or so clones, roughly 80% of them present only once. The source material was PBMCs, sampled from a glioma patient whose treatment included an IDH1 peptide vaccine. The receptors derive from a man under 40 with glioma. CDR3s include the opening cysteine and the closing phenylalanine or tryptophan. A D gene is named only where the DNA matches it firmly. Only some rows state a clone size, as once, few, many or a class for expanded clones.

clone size,J gene,D gene,V gene,CDR3 protein,CDR3 DNA
.,TRBJ1-1,.,TRBV28,CASSLGAGGLAVTEAFF,TGTGCCAGCAGTTTAGGGGCGGGAGGACTTGCGGTCACTGAAGCTTTCTTT
.,TRBJ2-3,TRBD2,TRBV20-1,CRSGNTDTQYF,TGCAGAAGCGGGAATACAGATACGCAGTATTTT
few,TRBJ1-1,.,TRBV4-1,CASSHSTGNTEAFF,TGCGCCAGCAGCCATTCTACAGGAAACACTGAAGCTTTCTTT
.,TRBJ2-5,TRBD2,TRBV25-1,CASSEFGGRAGETQYF,TGTGCCAGCAGTGAATTTGGCGGGAGGGCCGGAGAGACCCAGTACTTC
.,TRBJ1-1,TRBD1,TRBV9,CASSSSRGRGTEAFF,TGTGCCAGCAGCTCCTCGAGGGGGCGAGGCACTGAAGCTTTCTTT
.,TRBJ2-2,.,TRBV7-9,CASSLGMSGTGELFF,TGTGCCAGCAGCTTAGGAATGTCAGGGACCGGGGAGCTGTTTTTT
.,TRBJ2-1,.,TRBV28,CASFARGSYNEQFF,TGTGCCAGCTTCGCCCGGGGGTCCTACAATGAGCAGTTCTTC
.,TRBJ2-5,TRBD2,TRBV28,CASSFSGDETQYF,TGTGCCAGCAGTTTTAGCGGGGATGAGACCCAGTACTTC
.,TRBJ2-5,.,TRBV30,CAWNAIGGFGETQYF,TGTGCCTGGAACGCAATCGGAGGGTTTGGAGAGACCCAGTACTTC
.,TRBJ2-4,.,TRBV4-1,CASSHRELAKNIQYF,TGCGCCAGCAGCCACAGGGAGTTAGCCAAAAACATTCAGTACTTC
.,TRBJ2-2,.,TRBV4-3,CASSQDEGYTGELFF,TGCGCCAGCAGCCAAGATGAGGGCTACACCGGGGAGCTGTTTTTT
medium-sized,TRBJ2-3,TRBD2,TRBV7-9,CASSFGGSRTDTQYF,TGTGCCAGCAGCTTCGGCGGGAGCAGGACAGATACGCAGTATTTT
.,TRBJ2-3,TRBD2,TRBV30,CAWSVAGAPDTQYF,TGTGCCTGGAGTGTAGCGGGGGCCCCAGATACGCAGTATTTT
.,TRBJ2-2,TRBD2,TRBV27,CASSPGLAGEDTGELFF,TGTGCCAGCAGCCCCGGACTAGCGGGGGAAGACACCGGGGAGCTGTTTTTT
.,TRBJ1-2,TRBD1,TRBV5-1,CASSRDRATNYGYTF,TGCGCCAGCAGCAGGGACAGGGCGACCAACTATGGCTACACCTTC
once,TRBJ1-6,TRBD1,TRBV5-6,CASSIGTANSPLHF,TGTGCCAGCAGCATAGGGACAGCTAATTCACCCCTCCACTTT
.,TRBJ2-2,.,TRBV27,CASSLWFWEEGGKTNGELFF,TGTGCCAGCAGTTTATGGTTTTGGGAGGAGGGCGGGAAAACGAACGGGGAGCTGTTTTTT
once,TRBJ2-7,TRBD1,TRBV5-5,CASSLEWGQGYEQYF,TGTGCCAGCAGCTTGGAGTGGGGACAGGGCTACGAGCAGTACTTC
.,TRBJ1-1,.,TRBV5-1,CASSLGVNTEAFF,TGCGCCAGCAGCTTGGGGGTGAACACTGAAGCTTTCTTT
few,TRBJ1-5,.,TRBV18,CASSLGQNSNQPQHF,TGTGCCAGCTCGCTCGGACAGAATAGCAATCAGCCCCAGCATTTT
.,TRBJ2-7,.,TRBV30,CAWSGPRAYEQYF,TGTGCCTGGTCGGGGCCCCGGGCCTACGAGCAGTACTTC
.,TRBJ1-1,.,TRBV4-1,CASSQEGRHRPKAFF,TGCGCCAGCAGCCAGGAGGGTCGGCACAGGCCCAAAGCTTTCTTT
.,TRBJ2-7,.,TRBV6-5,CASSYSGDLYYEQYF,TGTGCCAGCAGTTACTCAGGGGACCTGTACTACGAGCAGTACTTC
once,TRBJ2-7,.,TRBV29-1,CSVADGGGYEQYF,TGCAGCGTTGCGGATGGTGGGGGCTACGAGCAGTACTTC
.,TRBJ2-2,.,TRBV7-8,CASSFKRDSAGGELFF,TGTGCCAGCAGCTTCAAGCGGGACAGCGCAGGGGGGGAGCTGTTTTTT
.,TRBJ2-3,.,TRBV10-3,CAISDEGSTDTQYF,TGTGCCATCAGTGATGAGGGTAGCACAGATACGCAGTATTTT
once,TRBJ1-5,.,TRBV25-1,CASSERRGPGNQPQHF,TGTGCCAGCAGTGAAAGGAGGGGTCCTGGCAATCAGCCCCAGCATTTT